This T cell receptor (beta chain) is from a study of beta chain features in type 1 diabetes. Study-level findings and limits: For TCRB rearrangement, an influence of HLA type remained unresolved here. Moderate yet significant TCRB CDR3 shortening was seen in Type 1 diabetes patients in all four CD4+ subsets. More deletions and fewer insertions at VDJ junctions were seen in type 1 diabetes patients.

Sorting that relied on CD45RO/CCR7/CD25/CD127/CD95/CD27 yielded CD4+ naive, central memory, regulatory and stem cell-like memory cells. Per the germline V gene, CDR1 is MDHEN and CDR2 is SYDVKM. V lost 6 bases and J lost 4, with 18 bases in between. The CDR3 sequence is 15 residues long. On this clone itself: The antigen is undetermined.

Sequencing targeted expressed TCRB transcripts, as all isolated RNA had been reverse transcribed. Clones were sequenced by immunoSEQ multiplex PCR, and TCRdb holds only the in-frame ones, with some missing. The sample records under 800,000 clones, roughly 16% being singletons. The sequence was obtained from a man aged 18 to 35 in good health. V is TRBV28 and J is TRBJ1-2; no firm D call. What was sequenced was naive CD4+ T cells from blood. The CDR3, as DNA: TGTGCCAGCAGCCGAATCTCGACGAGAACCTATGGCTACACCTTC. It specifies CASSRISTRTYGYTF.